This T cell receptor (beta chain) was found in a study of early stage breast cancer tumors. Study-wide results and caveats: Commonly generated sequences made up most enriched TCRB sequences shared between patients.

To note about this clone: Its antigen is still unknown.

Data came from immunoSEQ multiplex PCR; TCRdb stores just in-frame clones and leaves some out. The sample yields tens of thousands of clones, roughly 81% seen once. The CDR3 covers 14 residues. V lost 5 bases to trimming and J lost 6 bases, with 14 bases between them. The germline V gene has CDR1 SGHTA and CDR2 FQGNSA. The sequencing input was blood. This chain connects TRBV7-2 to TRBJ2-4; D assignment may be TRBD1 or TRBD2 (5 bases each). The receptor's source is a person aged 35 to 50 with breast cancer. DNA of the CDR3: TGTGCCAGCAGCCGGGGACCAGGTGTAAACATTCAGTACTTC. Residues: CASSRGPGVNIQYF. Drawing the rest from reference TRBV7-2 and TRBJ2-4, the complete variable domain is GAGVSQSPSNKVTEKGKDVELRCDPISGHTALYWYRQSLGQGLEFLIYFQGNSAPDKSGLPSDRFSAERTGGSVSTLTIQRTQQEDSAVYLCASSRGPGVNIQYFGAGTRLSVL.